One sample yielded the 19 T cell receptor beta chains listed below, sequenced in a study of blood T cell repertoires in COVID-19. Libraries were prepared by immunoSEQ multiplex PCR; TCRdb keeps only in-frame clonotypes and omits some of them. The sample records around 190,000 clones, approximately 86% being singletons. Input material: peripheral blood. The receptors here all came from a man aged 50-59 years with active or convalescent COVID-19.

The rearrangement links TRBV24-1 to TRBJ2-2; TRBD1 matches at 12 bases. CDR1 is KGHDR and CDR2 is SFDVKD in the germline V gene. The CDR3 totals 15 residues. The J segment lost 7 bases and the V segment lost 9 bases, leaving 8 bases of the junction unmatched. In DNA, the CDR3 is TGTGCCACCCGACCCGGGACAGGGGGCGGCGGGGAGCTGTTTTTT. Protein: CATRPGTGGGGELFF.

The rearrangement links TRBV10-3 to TRBJ2-2, with a weak D call TRBD1 (6 bases). Germline V gene sequence: CDR1 ENHRY, CDR2 SYGVKD. V shed 2 bases and J shed 7 bases, with 14 bases lying between them. This CDR3 has 15 residues. CDR3 amino acids: CAISEPQGNHGELFF. The DNA for the CDR3 is TGTGCCATCAGTGAGCCGCAGGGGAACCACGGGGAGCTGTTTTTT.

Concerning this clone: The same CDR3 also results from other DNA sequences found in this sample. In DNA form, the CDR3 reads TGTGCCAGCTCACCGGACAGGGGGGGCTACACCTTC. Its protein product is CASSPDRGGYTF. This rearrangement joins TRBV18 to TRBJ1-2, with 10 bases identical to TRBD1. The V and J ends lost 3 bases and 8 bases, in that order; junction bases with no gene match: 0. The length of the CDR3 is 12 residues. The germline V gene encodes CDR1 KGHSH and CDR2 LQKENI.

This chain connects TRBV5-4 to TRBJ2-5, with 7 bases fitting TRBD2. Losses at the gene ends were 6 bases for V and 1 base for J; bases not matched to a gene: 6. There are 14 residues in the CDR3. The germline gives CDR1 SGHNT, CDR2 YYREEE (reference sequence). CDR3 nucleotide sequence: TGTGCCAGCAACCTTGGGGGGGGCCAAGAGACCCAGTACTTC. This sequence encodes CASNLGGGQETQYF.

V usage is TRBV16 and J usage is TRBJ1-1; D is unresolved. Germline loops: CDR1 KGHSY, CDR2 FQNENV. V lost 2 bases to trimming and J lost 0 bases, with 7 bases between them. The CDR3 extends over 14 amino acids. CDR3 DNA sequence: TGTGCCAGCAGCCAACAACAGATGAACACTGAAGCTTTCTTT. Protein product: CASSQQQMNTEAFF.

The chain recombines TRBV28 with TRBJ1-2; 9 bases line up with TRBD1. The CDR3 has 14 residues. The trim removed 3 bases at V and 2 bases at J, leaving 1 base unmatched. Germline values: CDR1 MDHEN, CDR2 SYDVKM. DNA for the CDR3: TGTGCCAGCAGTTTGGGGACAGGGAACTATGGCTACACCTTC. Translation: CASSLGTGNYGYTF.

The chain links TRBV5-6 to TRBJ2-5; 7 bases are shared with TRBD2. This CDR3 spans 15 amino acids. V gave up 4 bases and J gave up 5 bases; unmatched junction bases: 11. Germline V CDR1 and CDR2: SGHDT, YYEEEE. This chain's CDR3 is CASSLMSGGGETQYF. CDR3 coding DNA: TGTGCCAGCAGCCTGATGAGTGGGGGAGGGGAGACCCAGTACTTC.

This clone came up a few times. The chain couples TRBV20-1 to TRBJ2-7; weak D call: TRBD1 (5 bases). The length of the CDR3 is 11 residues. V lost 6 bases, J lost 2 bases, and 8 bases lay in between. Germline assignment: CDR1 DFQATT and CDR2 SNEGSKA (reference sequence). CDR3 in amino acids: CSAGATYEQYF. The CDR3 nucleotides are TGCAGTGCAGGGGCAACCTACGAGCAGTACTTC.

The CDR3 is CAISDPSSGSYEQYF. The CDR3 DNA reads TGTGCCATCAGTGACCCTAGTTCTGGATCCTACGAGCAGTACTTC. The chain has TRBV10-3 and TRBJ2-7; D unclear. V was trimmed by 3 bases and J by 1 base, leaving 13 bases between them. This CDR3 spans 15 amino acids. Germline assignment: CDR1 ENHRY and CDR2 SYGVKD.

This chain connects TRBV11-2 to TRBJ2-3, with a tentative D call TRBD2 (5 bases). With 5 bases removed from V and 0 bases from J, the gap between germline ends came to 21 bases. Germline loops: CDR1 SGHAT, CDR2 FQNNGV. The CDR3 totals 18 residues. The CDR3 nucleotides read TGTGCCAGCAGCCAAAGAGGAGGCGGGTTCACTAGCACAGATACGCAGTATTTT. It is translated as CASSQRGGGFTSTDTQYF. The full variable domain, in which reference TRBV11-2 and TRBJ2-3 provide the parts outside the CDR3, is EAGVAQSPRYKIIEKRQSVAFWCNPISGHATLYWYQQILGQGPKLLIQFQNNGVVDDSQLPKDRFSAERLKGVDSTLKIQPAKLEDSAVYLCASSQRGGGFTSTDTQYFGPGTRLTVL.

Points on this clone: Different DNA sequences within this sample yield the same CDR3. The V gene is TRBV30, the J gene TRBJ1-1, with D hard to call. The CDR3 is made up of 13 amino acids. Germline V gives CDR1 GTSNPN, CDR2 SVGIG (reference sequence). Trimming pared 1 base from V and 0 bases from J, leaving 6 bases between. The DNA for the CDR3 is TGTGCCTGGAGTGCTAGCCTGAACACTGAAGCTTTCTTT. As protein: CAWSASLNTEAFF.

J is TRBJ1-1 and V is TRBV2; D is possibly TRBD1 (6 bases). V was shortened by 11 bases and J by 0 bases, with 16 bases between the two germline ends. Germline V gene sequence: CDR1 SNHLY, CDR2 FYNNEI. This CDR3 spans 14 amino acids. CDR3 protein: CAGVPNRVNTEAFF. The CDR3, as DNA: TGTGCCGGAGTCCCGAACAGGGTGAACACTGAAGCTTTCTTT.

V and J are TRBV2 and TRBJ1-1; possibly TRBD1 for D (5 bases). Trimming shortened V by 2 bases and J by 2 bases, and 9 bases separated the two germline ends. CDR3 length: 14 residues. Germline CDR1 is SNHLY and CDR2 is FYNNEI. CDR3 nucleotides: TGTGCCAGCAGTGAACAGGGCTTCAACACTGAAGCTTTCTTT. This translates into CASSEQGFNTEAFF.

The rearrangement joins TRBV2 to TRBJ1-6; no firm D call. The CDR3 runs to 14 residues. Germline V gene sequence: CDR1 SNHLY, CDR2 FYNNEI. Deletions cut 4 bases from V and 9 bases from J, with 13 bases between. This chain's CDR3 is CASSVVTGSSPLHF. The CDR3 region has the DNA TGTGCCAGCAGTGTTGTTACGGGTTCTTCACCCCTCCACTTT.

The genes are TRBV15 and TRBJ1-4, with 12 bases aligning to TRBD1. The V segment lost 5 bases and the J segment 7 bases; nucleotides outside the gene matches: 14. The germline CDR1 and CDR2 sequences are LNHNV and YYDKDF (reference sequence). The CDR3 sequence is 18 residues long. CDR3 region: CATSPQPGQGAGAEKLFF. The CDR3 region has the DNA TGTGCCACCAGCCCTCAACCGGGACAGGGGGCTGGTGCTGAAAAACTGTTTTTT.

This chain uses TRBV20-1 with TRBJ1-1, with 8 bases matching TRBD1. This CDR3 is 11 amino acids long. V trimming: 7 bases; J trimming: 5 bases; junction bases outside the gene matches: 3. Germline CDR1 reads DFQATT; CDR2 reads SNEGSKA (reference sequence). The CDR3 protein is CSGTGGTEAFF. The CDR3 DNA is TGCAGTGGCACAGGGGGGACTGAAGCTTTCTTT.

The V and J genes are TRBV7-3 and TRBJ1-2; D ambiguous. In germline, CDR1 is SGHTA, CDR2 FQGTGA. The CDR3 length is 13 residues. V was cut by 3 bases and J by 4 bases, with 9 bases left in between. The CDR3 DNA follows: TGTGCCAGCAGCTTTCCCGGTTTCTATGGCTACACCTTC. Protein product: CASSFPGFYGYTF.

V and J are TRBV5-5 and TRBJ1-1; no clear D gene. Germline V gene data show CDR1 as SGHKS and CDR2 as YYEKEE (reference sequence). The CDR3 sequence is 17 residues long. Trimming removed 5 bases at V and 5 bases at J, with 25 bases between. This CDR3 reads CASSRGEGRRALTEAFF. CDR3 DNA sequence: TGTGCCAGCAGTCGGGGAGAAGGGCGTCGGGCCTTGACTGAAGCTTTCTTT.

The chain recombines TRBV10-3 with TRBJ1-5; D unresolved. The ends were cut back, 3 bases at V and 9 bases at J, with 18 bases in the middle. CDR1 ENHRY and CDR2 SYGVKD come from the germline V gene. The CDR3 length is 15 residues. CDR3 sequence reads: CAISESGSSLSPQHF. CDR3 in DNA: TGTGCCATCAGTGAAAGCGGGTCCTCCCTTTCGCCCCAGCATTTT.